One and the same sample provided the 9 T cell receptor beta chains below, sequenced in a study of long-term antiretroviral therapy in people with HIV (dated by TCRdb to 2021 to 2024). The immunoSEQ hsTCRB v3.0 assay was used at survey level resolution to sequence the TRB variable region. This is the immuneACCESS table as TCRdb keeps it, with only in-frame sequences that have V and J called. A part of the clones is gone; compared with another copy, unresolved V genes explain less than half, and the rest is unexplained. This sample is represented by fewer than 20,000 clones; 78% of them were singletons. The ten largest make up roughly 15% of the sample. This specimen was unsorted PBMCs, taken 0.3 years after starting antiretroviral therapy. These receptors all stem from a woman aged 45-65 years with HIV.

V gene TRBV10-3 combines with J gene TRBJ1-3; D uncertain. Germline CDR1 is ENHRY and CDR2 is SYGVKD. The CDR3 contains 14 residues. V lost 7 bases to trimming and J lost 2 bases, with 12 bases between them. In DNA form, the CDR3 reads TGTGCCATCACCCCGGGAGGGACTGGAAACACCATATATTTT. Its translation is CAITPGGTGNTIYF.

This clone is termed medium-sized. The rearrangement links TRBV10-1 to TRBJ2-7; 10 bases fit TRBD2. Germline trimming cut 6 bases from V and 2 bases from J; bases unmatched to any gene: 10. The CDR3 extends over 16 amino acids. Germline V gives CDR1 WNHNN, CDR2 SYGVQD (reference sequence). CDR3: CASRNSVSGGAYEQYF. The CDR3 DNA reads TGCGCCAGCAGGAATAGCGTGAGCGGGGGGGCCTACGAGCAGTACTTC.

The chain links TRBV2 to TRBJ2-5; TRBD1 or TRBD2 may be the D gene (5 bases each). The CDR3 totals 14 residues. Germline-derived CDR1 and CDR2 are SNHLY and FYNNEI. V was cut by 8 bases and J by 5 bases, with 18 bases left in between. The CDR3 DNA reads as TGTGCCAGCGGGGGAAAGGGTCAGTTCGAGACCCAGTACTTC. Its protein is CASGGKGQFETQYF.

The chain employs TRBV11-2 and TRBJ2-7; tentative D call: TRBD1 (5 bases). Germline-derived CDR1 and CDR2 are SGHAT and FQNNGV. This CDR3 spans 16 amino acids. Trimming stripped 0 bases from V and 2 bases from J, with 14 bases between. The CDR3 DNA is TGTGCCAGCAGCTTAGACCCGCCAGGGTACCCCTACGAGCAGTACGTC. Protein: CASSLDPPGYPYEQYV.

The chain combines TRBV5-1 with TRBJ2-7; 9 nucleotides match TRBD1. J was trimmed by 2 bases and V by 8 bases; bases with no gene match: 5. Germline V gene lookup returns CDR1 SGHRS and CDR2 YFSETQ. CDR3 length equals 13 residues. The DNA for the CDR3 is TGCGCCAGTTCGACAGGGGGTCCCTACGAGCAGTACTTC. This encodes CASSTGGPYEQYF. The full variable domain, with the rest looked up from reference TRBV5-1 and TRBJ2-7, is KAGVTQTPRYLIKTRGQQVTLSCSPISGHRSVSWYQQTPGQGLQFLFEYFSETQRNKGNFPGRFSGRQFSNSRSEMNVSTLELGDSALYLCASSTGGPYEQYFGPGTRLTVT.

The genes are TRBV27 and TRBJ2-5; weak D call: TRBD1 (6 bases). Germline assignment: CDR1 MNHEY and CDR2 SMNVEV (reference sequence). CDR3 length: 15 residues. V was trimmed by 7 bases and J by 4 bases, leaving 19 bases between them. The CDR3 region has the DNA TGTGCCAGCACCCAATGGGGGACAAAGGGAGAGACCCAGTACTTC. Protein: CASTQWGTKGETQYF.

This clone has just one count. The gene calls are TRBV11-3 and TRBJ2-1; D might be TRBD1 (6 bases). The CDR3 contains 14 residues. The germline V gene has CDR1 SGHNT and CDR2 YENEEA. Trimming pared 1 base from V and 5 bases from J, leaving 9 bases between. CDR3 amino acids: CASSLGQANNEQFF. CDR3 DNA sequence: TGTGCCAGCAGCTTAGGACAGGCTAACAATGAGCAGTTCTTC. The whole variable domain, filled in from reference TRBV11-3 and TRBJ2-1, reads EAGVVQSPRYKIIEKKQPVAFWCNPISGHNTLYWYLQNLGQGPELLIRYENEEAVDDSQLPKDRFSAERLKGVDSTLKIQPAELGDSAVYLCASSLGQANNEQFFGPGTRLTVL.

The chain uses TRBV6-1 and TRBJ1-2; 7 bases line up with TRBD1. The CDR3 loop spans 13 amino acids. CDR1 and CDR2 from the germline V gene are MNHNS and SASEGT. V gave up 4 bases and J gave up 9 bases; unmatched junction bases: 8. CDR3 bases: TGTGCCAGCAGTGCTACAGGGGACGGGAGCTACACCTTC. Translated: CASSATGDGSYTF.

This chain uses TRBV28 with TRBJ2-7; a weak D match, TRBD1 (5 bases). The CDR3 is 13 residues long. V lost 2 bases, J lost 2 bases, and 7 bases lay in between. The germline gives CDR1 MDHEN, CDR2 SYDVKM. In DNA form, the CDR3 reads TGTGCCAGCAGTTTACAGGGCCCCTACGAGCAGTACTTC. Its protein product is CASSLQGPYEQYF.